The source of this TCR beta chain is a study of T cell repertoires in cytomegalovirus infection. On the study more broadly: CMV epitopes in the study were HLA-C-restricted (recently identified) and HLA-B-restricted (well studied). CMV infection plus the matching HLA type was flagged by public TCR beta signatures. Study-wide findings and caveats: The cumulative frequency of public TCR beta families distinguished individuals who carried CMV together with the relevant HLA. The response measured ex vivo was dominated by TCR beta clonotypes (HLA-C-restricted and CMV-specific).

TCRdb independently ran MiXCR on the reads; one entry per CDR3 protein. In the table there are 75,000 to 100,000 distinct CDR3 sequences, approximately 45% of which are singletons. The CDR3 runs to 16 residues. In germline, CDR1 is SGHAT, CDR2 FQNNGV. Trimming took off 2 bases at V and 4 bases at J, with 18 bases between the two ends. This clonotype has just a few counts. Antigen unknown. The chain is built from TRBV11-2 and TRBJ2-7; a weak D match, TRBD2 (6 bases). This material consisted of CD8+ T cells from cultured PBMCs, taken from culture after CMV antigen stimulation. The receptor comes from a human donor in good health (CMV status not recorded). Some clones in this sample may be carry-over from other donors' samples. CDR3 DNA: TGTGCCAGCAGCTTATGGGAGGAGGCCGGAGGTTACGAGCAGTACTTC. It yields the protein CASSLWEEAGGYEQYF.